This T cell receptor (beta chain) was documented in a study of regulatory T cells in long-lasting Graves disease. Trimming removed 1 base at V and 3 bases at J, with 12 bases between. The CDR3 covers 15 residues. CDR1 is SEHNR, CDR2 FQNEAQ, per germline (reference sequence). CDR3 regions were amplified by Arm-PCR using iRepertoire HTBI primers to build TCR beta libraries. One entry per CDR3 protein, called by TCRdb with MiXCR from the multiplex PCR reads. This table holds more than 300,000 distinct CDR3 sequences, around 19% found once. The time point: persistent/refractory GD, antithyroid drugs over 5 years with positive TRAb. PBMC-extracted RNA yielded the TCR library. In each case, Graves' disease was diagnosed per American Thyroid Association guidelines.

The gene calls are TRBV7-9 and TRBJ1-2; perhaps TRBD1 as D (5 bases). Here the sequenced sample was peripheral blood mononuclear cells (PBMCs), taken when the disease was refractory, from a patient treated with antithyroid drugs. This TCR came from a female donor with Graves disease. The DNA for the CDR3 is TGTGCCAGCAGCTTAGAGGAAGCGGGGGACTATGGCTACACCTTC. Protein product: CASSLEEAGDYGYTF.